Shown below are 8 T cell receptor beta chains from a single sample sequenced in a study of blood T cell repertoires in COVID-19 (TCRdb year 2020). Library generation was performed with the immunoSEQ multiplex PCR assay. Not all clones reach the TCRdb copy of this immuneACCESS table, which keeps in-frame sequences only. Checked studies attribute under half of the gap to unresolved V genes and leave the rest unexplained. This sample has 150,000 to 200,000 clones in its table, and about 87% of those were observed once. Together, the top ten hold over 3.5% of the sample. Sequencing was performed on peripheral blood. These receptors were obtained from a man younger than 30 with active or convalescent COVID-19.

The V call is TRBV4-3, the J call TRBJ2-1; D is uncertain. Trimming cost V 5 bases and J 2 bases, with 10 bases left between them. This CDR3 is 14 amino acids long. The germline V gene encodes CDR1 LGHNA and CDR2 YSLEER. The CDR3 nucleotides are TGCGCCAGCAGCGGTTGGCCCACCTACAATGAGCAGTTCTTC. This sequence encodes CASSGWPTYNEQFF.

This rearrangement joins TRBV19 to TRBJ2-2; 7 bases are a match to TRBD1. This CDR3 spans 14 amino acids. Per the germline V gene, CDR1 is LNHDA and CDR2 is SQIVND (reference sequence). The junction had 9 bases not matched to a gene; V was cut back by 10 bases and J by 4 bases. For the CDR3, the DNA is TGTGCCACCCACAGGGGTTGGAGCACCGGGGAGCTGTTTTTT. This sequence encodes CATHRGWSTGELFF.

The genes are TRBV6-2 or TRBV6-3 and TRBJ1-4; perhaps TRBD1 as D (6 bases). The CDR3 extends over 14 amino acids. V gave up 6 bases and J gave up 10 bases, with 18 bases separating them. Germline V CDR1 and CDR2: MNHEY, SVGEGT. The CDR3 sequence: CASSPGTPAGKLFF. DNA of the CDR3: TGTGCCAGCAGCCCAGGGACACCGGCGGGAAAACTGTTTTTT.

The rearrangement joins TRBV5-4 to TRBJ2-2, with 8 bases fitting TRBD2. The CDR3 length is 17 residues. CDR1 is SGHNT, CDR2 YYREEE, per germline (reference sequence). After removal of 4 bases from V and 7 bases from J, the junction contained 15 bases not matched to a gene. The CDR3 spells CASSPRGGALASGELFF. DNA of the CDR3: TGTGCCAGCAGCCCCCGGGGGGGAGCTTTAGCAAGCGGGGAGCTGTTTTTT. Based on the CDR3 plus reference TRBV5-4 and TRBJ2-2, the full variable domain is ETGVTQSPTHLIKTRGQQVTLRCSSQSGHNTVSWYQQALGQGPQFIFQYYREEENGRGNFPPRFSGLQFPNYSSELNVNALELDDSALYLCASSPRGGALASGELFFGEGSRLTVL.

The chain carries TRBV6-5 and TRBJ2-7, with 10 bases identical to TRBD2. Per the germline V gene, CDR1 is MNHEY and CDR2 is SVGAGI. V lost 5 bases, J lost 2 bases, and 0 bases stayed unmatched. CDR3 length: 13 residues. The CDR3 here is CASSLAGAYEQYV. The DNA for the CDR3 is TGTGCCAGCAGTCTAGCGGGGGCCTACGAGCAGTACGTC.

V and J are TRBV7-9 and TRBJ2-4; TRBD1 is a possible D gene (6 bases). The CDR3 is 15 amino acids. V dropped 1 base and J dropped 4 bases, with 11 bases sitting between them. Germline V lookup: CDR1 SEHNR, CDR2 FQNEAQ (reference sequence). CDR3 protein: CASSLVPGEKNIQYF. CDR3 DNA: TGTGCCAGCAGCTTAGTCCCAGGGGAGAAAAACATTCAGTACTTC.

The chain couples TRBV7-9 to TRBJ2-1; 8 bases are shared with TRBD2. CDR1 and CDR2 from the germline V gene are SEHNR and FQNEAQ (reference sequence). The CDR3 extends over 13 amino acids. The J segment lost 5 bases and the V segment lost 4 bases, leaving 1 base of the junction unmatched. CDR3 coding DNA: TGTGCCAGCAGCTCGGGACTAGACAATGAGCAGTTCTTC. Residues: CASSSGLDNEQFF.

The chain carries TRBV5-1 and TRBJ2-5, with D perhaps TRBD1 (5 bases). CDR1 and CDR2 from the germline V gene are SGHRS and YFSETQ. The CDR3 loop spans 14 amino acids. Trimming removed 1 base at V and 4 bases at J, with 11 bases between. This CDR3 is CASSLIDSTETQYF. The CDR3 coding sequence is TGCGCCAGCAGCTTGATAGACAGTACAGAGACCCAGTACTTC.